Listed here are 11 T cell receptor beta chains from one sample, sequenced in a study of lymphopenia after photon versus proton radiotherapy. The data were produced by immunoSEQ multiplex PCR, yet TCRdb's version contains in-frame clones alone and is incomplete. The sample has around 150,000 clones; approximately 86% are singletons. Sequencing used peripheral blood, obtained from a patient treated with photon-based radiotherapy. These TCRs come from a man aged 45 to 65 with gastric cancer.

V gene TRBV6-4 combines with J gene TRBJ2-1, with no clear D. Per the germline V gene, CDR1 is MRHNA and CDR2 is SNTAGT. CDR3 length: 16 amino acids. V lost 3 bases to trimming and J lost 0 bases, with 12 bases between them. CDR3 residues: CASSDLYHSSYNEQFF. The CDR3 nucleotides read TGTGCCAGCAGTGATCTCTATCACTCCTCCTACAATGAGCAGTTCTTC.

CDR3 protein: CASSLAGLAGGYNEQFF. CDR3 nucleotide sequence: TGTGCCAGCAGCTTAGCGGGACTAGCGGGAGGCTACAATGAGCAGTTCTTC. The genes are TRBV7-2 and TRBJ2-1, with 15 bases identical to TRBD2. The CDR3 spans 17 residues. J gave up 3 bases and V 0 bases, and 0 bases lay outside the gene matches. Germline V gene lookup returns CDR1 SGHTA and CDR2 FQGNSA.

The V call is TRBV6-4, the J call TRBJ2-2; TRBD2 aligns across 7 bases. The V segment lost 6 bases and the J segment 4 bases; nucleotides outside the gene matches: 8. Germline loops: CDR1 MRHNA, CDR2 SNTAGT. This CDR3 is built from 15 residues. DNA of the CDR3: TGTGCCAGCAGCGAACGCGCGGGAGCCACCGGGGAGCTGTTTTTT. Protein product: CASSERAGATGELFF.

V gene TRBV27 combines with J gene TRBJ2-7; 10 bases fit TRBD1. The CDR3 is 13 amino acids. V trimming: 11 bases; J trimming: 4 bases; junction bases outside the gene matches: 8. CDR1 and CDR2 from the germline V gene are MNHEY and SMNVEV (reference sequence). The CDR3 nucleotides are TGTGCCTGCTCTCGACAGGGGGCGTACGAGCAGTACTTC. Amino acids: CACSRQGAYEQYF.

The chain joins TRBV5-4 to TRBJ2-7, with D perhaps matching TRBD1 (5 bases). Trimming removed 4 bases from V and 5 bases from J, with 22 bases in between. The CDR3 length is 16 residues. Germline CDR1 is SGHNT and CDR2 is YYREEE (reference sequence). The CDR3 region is CASSHVGAEMVHEQYF. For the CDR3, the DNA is TGTGCCAGCAGCCATGTTGGGGCAGAGATGGTCCACGAGCAGTACTTC.

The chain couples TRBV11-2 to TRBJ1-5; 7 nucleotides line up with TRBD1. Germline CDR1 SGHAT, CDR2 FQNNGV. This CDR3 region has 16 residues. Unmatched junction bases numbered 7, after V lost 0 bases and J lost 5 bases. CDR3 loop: CASSLDLPGGDQPQHF. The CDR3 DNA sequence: TGTGCCAGCAGCTTAGATCTACCAGGGGGGGATCAGCCCCAGCATTTT. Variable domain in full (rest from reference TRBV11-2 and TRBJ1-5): EAGVAQSPRYKIIEKRQSVAFWCNPISGHATLYWYQQILGQGPKLLIQFQNNGVVDDSQLPKDRFSAERLKGVDSTLKIQPAKLEDSAVYLCASSLDLPGGDQPQHFGDGTRLSIL.

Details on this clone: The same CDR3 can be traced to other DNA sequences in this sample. In DNA, the CDR3 is TGTGCCAGCAGTTACAGGACTAGCGGATACAATGAGCAGTTCTTC. Encoded protein: CASSYRTSGYNEQFF. The chain carries TRBV6-5 and TRBJ2-1, with TRBD2 matching over 10 bases. V shed 2 bases, J shed 4 bases, and the junction held 2 bases outside the gene matches. The CDR3 contains 15 residues. Germline V CDR1 and CDR2: MNHEY, SVGAGI.

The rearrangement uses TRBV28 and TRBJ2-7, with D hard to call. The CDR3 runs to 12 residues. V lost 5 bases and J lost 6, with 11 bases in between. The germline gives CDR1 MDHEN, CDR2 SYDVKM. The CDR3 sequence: CASSTPRIEQYF. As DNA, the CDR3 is TGTGCCAGCAGTACCCCTCGGATCGAGCAGTACTTC. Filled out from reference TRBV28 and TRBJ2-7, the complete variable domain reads DVKVTQSSRYLVKRTGEKVFLECVQDMDHENMFWYRQDPGLGLRLIYFSYDVKMKEKGDIPEGYSVSREKKERFSLILESASTNQTSMYLCASSTPRIEQYFGPGTRLTVT.

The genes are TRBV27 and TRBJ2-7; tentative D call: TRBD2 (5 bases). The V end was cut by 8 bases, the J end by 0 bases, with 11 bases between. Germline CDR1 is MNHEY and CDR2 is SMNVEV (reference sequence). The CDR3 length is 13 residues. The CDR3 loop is CASASGYSYEQYF. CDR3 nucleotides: TGTGCCAGCGCGAGCGGTTACTCCTACGAGCAGTACTTC.

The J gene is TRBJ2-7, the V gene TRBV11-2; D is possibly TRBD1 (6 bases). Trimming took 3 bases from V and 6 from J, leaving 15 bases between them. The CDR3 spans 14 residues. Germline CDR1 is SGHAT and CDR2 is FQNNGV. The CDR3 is CASSFRDNFGEQYF. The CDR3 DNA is TGTGCCAGCAGCTTCCGGGACAATTTTGGCGAGCAGTACTTC.

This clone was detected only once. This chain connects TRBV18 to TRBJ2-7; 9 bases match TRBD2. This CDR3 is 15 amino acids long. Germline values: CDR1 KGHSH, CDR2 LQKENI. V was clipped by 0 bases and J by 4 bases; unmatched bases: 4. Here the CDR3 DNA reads TGTGCCAGCTCACCACCCGCAGCGGGAGGATACGAGCAGTACTTC. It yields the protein CASSPPAAGGYEQYF.